One sample yielded the 27 T cell receptor beta chains listed below, sequenced in a study of T-cell memory formation after mild COVID-19. TCRdb redid the calling of the 5' RACE reads with MiXCR, one entry per CDR3 protein. The data show about 560,000 distinct CDR3 sequences, with approximately 15% seen just once and just over 8% held by the top ten. The sample was PBMCs or a T cell subset sorted from them (not recorded which). The receptor set was obtained from an adult woman who had mild COVID-19 (a few samples of this study predate the infection). Cell type and time point are not known.

The chain carries TRBV19 and TRBJ1-2; D call uncertain. Trimming pared 1 base from V and 4 bases from J, leaving 10 bases between. The CDR3 covers 14 residues. Germline V gene lookup returns CDR1 LNHDA and CDR2 SQIVND (reference sequence). The CDR3 is CASSIGPGSYGYTF. The CDR3 DNA follows: TGTGCCAGTAGTATAGGACCGGGGTCCTATGGCTACACCTTC.

This chain connects TRBV10-3 to TRBJ2-5; 7 bases map to TRBD1. V shed 10 bases, J shed 7 bases, and the junction held 12 bases outside the gene matches. This CDR3 contains 13 residues. Germline-derived CDR1 and CDR2 are ENHRY and SYGVKD. The CDR3 DNA is TGTGCCACCGGGACAGACGAAAGAGGGACCCAGTACTTC. Its protein is CATGTDERGTQYF.

V and J are TRBV5-5 and TRBJ2-1; perhaps TRBD2 as D (5 bases). Germline V gene lookup returns CDR1 SGHKS and CDR2 YYEKEE (reference sequence). Trimming removed 2 bases at V and 10 bases at J, with 13 bases between. The CDR3 sequence is 13 residues long. The CDR3 nucleotides are TGTGCCAGCAGCTTTCGTGGGGAGAACGAGCAGTTCTTC. Encoded protein: CASSFRGENEQFF.

The chain uses TRBV15 and TRBJ2-1, with 9 bases matching TRBD2. The CDR3 is 14 amino acids. V lost 0 bases to trimming and J lost 10 bases; unmatched junction nucleotides: 4. The germline V gene encodes CDR1 LNHNV and CDR2 YYDKDF (reference sequence). CDR3 in DNA: TGTGCCACCAGCAGAGACGCGGGGGGGCAGGAGCAGTTCTTC. It translates to CATSRDAGGQEQFF.

The chain uses TRBV20-1 and TRBJ2-7, with a tentative D call TRBD2 (6 bases). The CDR3 is 13 residues long. Deletions cut 6 bases from V and 2 bases from J, with 14 bases between. Looked up from germline, CDR1 is DFQATT and CDR2 is SNEGSKA (reference sequence). The CDR3 DNA sequence: TGCAGTGCCTCCCGCGGGGCCCCCTACGAGCAGTACTTC. It is translated as CSASRGAPYEQYF.

This clonotype came up many times. The rearrangement joins TRBV2 to TRBJ2-7; TRBD2 aligns across 7 bases. With V trimmed by 0 bases and J by 2 bases, 7 bases remained unmatched. The V gene's germline CDR1 is SNHLY and CDR2 FYNNEI. The CDR3 loop spans 16 amino acids. CDR3 DNA: TGTGCCAGCAGTGAAGCGCTTGGCCTAGCGGCCTACGAGCAGTACTTC. This encodes CASSEALGLAAYEQYF. The full variable domain, its missing parts supplied by reference TRBV2 and TRBJ2-7, is EPEVTQTPSHQVTQMGQEVILRCVPISNHLYFYWYRQILGQKVEFLVSFYNNEISEKSEIFDDQFSVERPDGSNFTLKIRSTKLEDSAMYFCASSEALGLAAYEQYFGPGTRLTVT.

This clonotype was recorded a few times. This chain links TRBV3-1 with TRBJ1-1; no definite D call. V lost 0 bases and J lost 8, with 10 bases in between. Germline CDR1 reads LGHDT; CDR2 reads YNNKEL (reference sequence). The CDR3 length is 13 residues. CDR3 DNA sequence: TGTGCCAGCAGCCAAGATGGCGGGTCCGAAGCTTTCTTT. This sequence encodes CASSQDGGSEAFF.

A word on this clonotype: One junction end disagrees with the germline gene, perhaps due to a read error. The V call is TRBV11-2, the J call TRBJ1-5; 7 bases agree with TRBD1. The CDR3 is made up of 15 amino acids. CDR1 and CDR2 from the germline V gene are SGHAT and FQNNGV. The CDR3 loop is CASSPGTDFNQHQHF. CDR3 DNA sequence: TGTGCCAGCAGCCCTGGGACAGATTTCAATCAGCACCAGCATTTT.

The chain recombines TRBV3-1 with TRBJ2-7; D call uncertain. The V gene's germline CDR1 is LGHDT and CDR2 YNNKEL (reference sequence). Deletions cut 3 bases from V and 2 bases from J, with 11 bases between. This CDR3 has 14 amino acids. CDR3 bases: TGTGCCAGCAGCCATCTCTCCCGCCCCTACGAGCAGTACTTC. This encodes CASSHLSRPYEQYF.

CDR3 nucleotide sequence: TGTGCCAGCAGCGCGGGACTAGCGGAAGAGACCCAGTACTTC. Translated, it gives CASSAGLAEETQYF. The genes are TRBV7-8 and TRBJ2-5; TRBD2 matches 11 bases. Germline assignment: CDR1 SGHVS and CDR2 FQNEAQ. V shed 5 bases, J shed 3 bases, and the junction held 2 bases outside the gene matches. The CDR3 covers 14 residues.

This clonotype was observed a few times. The rearrangement joins TRBV5-1 to TRBJ2-5; the match to TRBD2 covers 7 bases. Germline trimming cut 4 bases from V and 7 bases from J; bases unmatched to any gene: 13. The CDR3 loop spans 15 amino acids. Germline lookup yields CDR1 SGHRS and CDR2 YFSETQ. The CDR3 sequence: CASSRSVAGQGTQYF. The CDR3 nucleotides are TGCGCCAGCAGCCGTTCTGTAGCGGGTCAGGGGACCCAGTACTTC.

The chain combines TRBV12-3 or TRBV12-4 with TRBJ1-2, with 8 bases identical to TRBD1. CDR3 length: 16 amino acids. The trim removed 3 bases at V and 4 bases at J, leaving 10 bases unmatched. The CDR3 bases are TGTGCCAGCAGTTTCCCTCCTACAACAGGGGGCTATGGCTACACCTTC. Translation: CASSFPPTTGGYGYTF.

V usage is TRBV5-1 and J usage is TRBJ1-1; D may be TRBD1 (6 bases). CDR3 length equals 16 residues. Germline lookup yields CDR1 SGHRS and CDR2 YFSETQ. Trimming pared 3 bases from V and 1 base from J, leaving 16 bases between. This CDR3 is CASSSSGAQGNTEAFF. CDR3 DNA sequence: TGCGCCAGCAGCTCCTCGGGGGCGCAAGGGAACACTGAAGCTTTCTTT.

The chain is built from TRBV5-4 and TRBJ2-1, with 9 bases aligning to TRBD2. The junction had 7 bases not matched to a gene; V was cut back by 2 bases and J by 7 bases. Germline values: CDR1 SGHNT, CDR2 YYREEE (reference sequence). The CDR3 has 15 residues. The CDR3 is CASSFSGGGGNEQFF. DNA for the CDR3: TGTGCCAGCAGCTTTAGCGGGGGAGGTGGGAATGAGCAGTTCTTC.

In DNA, the CDR3 is TGTGCCAGCAGAGCCGCAGGGTATGGCTACACCTTC. Translated: CASRAAGYGYTF. The rearrangement joins TRBV12-3 or TRBV12-4 to TRBJ1-2, with D tentatively TRBD1 (5 bases). The CDR3 is made up of 12 amino acids. Trimming stripped 6 bases from V and 5 bases from J, with 10 bases between.

J is TRBJ2-5 and V is TRBV20-1; D might be TRBD1 or TRBD2, each matching 5 bases. Trimming stripped 0 bases from V and 4 bases from J, with 12 bases between. This CDR3 contains 14 residues. Germline assignment: CDR1 DFQATT and CDR2 SNEGSKA (reference sequence). CDR3 loop: CSARDSGTRETQYF. The CDR3 DNA reads as TGCAGTGCTAGAGATTCCGGGACCCGAGAGACCCAGTACTTC.

This clonotype appeared many times. The chain combines TRBV12-3 or TRBV12-4 with TRBJ2-1; a possible D gene is TRBD2 (5 bases). The germline V and J ends were trimmed by 8 bases and 0 bases, with 17 bases remaining between them. The length of the CDR3 is 16 residues. The CDR3 region is CASSPSSGVSYNEQFF. Written as DNA, the CDR3 is TGTGCCAGCTCACCCTCTTCCGGGGTCTCCTACAATGAGCAGTTCTTC.

This clonotype was counted a few times. The chain joins TRBV5-5 to TRBJ2-1; TRBD2 matches at 8 bases. After removal of 4 bases from V and 2 bases from J, the junction contained 8 bases not matched to a gene. This CDR3 spans 16 amino acids. Germline assignment: CDR1 SGHKS and CDR2 YYEKEE (reference sequence). CDR3 sequence (DNA): TGTGCCAGCAGCCGAGGGCCAGCGGGAGCCTACAATGAGCAGTTCTTC. This codes for CASSRGPAGAYNEQFF. The full variable domain, rest sourced from reference TRBV5-5 and TRBJ2-1, is DAGVTQSPTHLIKTRGQQVTLRCSPISGHKSVSWYQQVLGQGPQFIFQYYEKEERGRGNFPDRFSARQFPNYSSELNVNALLLGDSALYLCASSRGPAGAYNEQFFGPGTRLTVL.

V gene TRBV27 combines with J gene TRBJ1-1; no reliable D call. Trimming took 4 bases from V and 2 from J, leaving 11 bases between them. The CDR3 runs 14 residues. CDR1 is MNHEY and CDR2 is SMNVEV in the germline V gene (reference sequence). CDR3 bases: TGTGCCAGCAGTTCTTGGTCAGTTAACACTGAAGCTTTCTTT. Its protein product is CASSSWSVNTEAFF.

This chain joins TRBV12-3 or TRBV12-4 and TRBJ1-2; no clear D. V lost 4 bases and J 5 bases, leaving 8 bases between the germline ends. This CDR3 is built from 12 residues. CDR3 loop: CASSSTPYGYTF. The CDR3 coding sequence is TGTGCCAGCAGTTCGACACCTTATGGCTACACCTTC.

The chain uses TRBV5-1 and TRBJ2-1; 8 bases are shared with TRBD1. V shed 5 bases, J shed 0 bases, and the junction held 4 bases outside the gene matches. The CDR3 spans 15 residues. Germline loops: CDR1 SGHRS, CDR2 YFSETQ. The CDR3 coding sequence is TGCGCCAGCAGACAGGGGGGAACCTCCTACAATGAGCAGTTCTTC. This sequence encodes CASRQGGTSYNEQFF.

This clonotype was counted many times. The genes are TRBV5-1 and TRBJ1-5, with no clear D. V was pared by 0 bases and J by 0 bases, with 4 bases between. Germline V gene data show CDR1 as SGHRS and CDR2 as YFSETQ. This CDR3 has 14 residues. CDR3 coding DNA: TGCGCCAGCAGCTTGGCGGGTAGCAATCAGCCCCAGCATTTT. It yields the protein CASSLAGSNQPQHF.

This sequence joins TRBV11-2 and TRBJ1-3; D is possibly TRBD1 (6 bases). Germline V CDR1 and CDR2: SGHAT, FQNNGV. The CDR3 is made up of 15 amino acids. Trimming took 5 bases from V and 0 from J, leaving 11 bases between them. The CDR3 sequence: CASSVGQISGNTIYF. The CDR3, as DNA: TGTGCCAGCAGCGTCGGACAGATCTCTGGAAACACCATATATTTT.

V usage is TRBV7-6 and J usage is TRBJ1-3; no reliable D call. Trimming removed 5 bases at V and 0 bases at J, with 14 bases between. CDR3 length: 16 residues. Germline CDR1 and CDR2: SGHVS and FNYEAQ. In DNA form, the CDR3 reads TGTGCCAGCAGCGGTGCTGGCCCGAGCTCTGGAAACACCATATATTTT. This translates into CASSGAGPSSGNTIYF.

This clonotype was counted a few times. The V gene is TRBV5-1, the J gene TRBJ2-6; D might be TRBD1 (6 bases). Looked up from germline, CDR1 is SGHRS and CDR2 is YFSETQ. This CDR3 contains 15 residues. The V and J ends lost 3 bases and 4 bases respectively, with 11 bases between them. The DNA for the CDR3 is TGCGCCAGCAGCTCTTCAGGGGTCGGGGCCAACGTCCTGACTTTC. Its protein is CASSSSGVGANVLTF.

The chain links TRBV3-1 to TRBJ2-3; 7 nucleotides match TRBD1. V was pared by 2 bases and J by 2 bases, with 7 bases of the junction left unmatched. The germline gives CDR1 LGHDT, CDR2 YNNKEL (reference sequence). CDR3 length: 16 amino acids. The CDR3 DNA is TGTGCCAGCAGCCAAAACCGGGACAGCCCCACAGATACGCAGTATTTT. It is translated as CASSQNRDSPTDTQYF.

This chain connects TRBV27 to TRBJ2-2; possibly TRBD2 for D (5 bases). Trimming cost V 5 bases and J 6 bases, with 16 bases left between them. This CDR3 comprises 15 residues. The germline gives CDR1 MNHEY, CDR2 SMNVEV (reference sequence). CDR3 sequence reads: CASSTWRAGPGELFF. The DNA of the CDR3 is TGTGCCAGCAGTACGTGGCGGGCAGGCCCCGGGGAGCTGTTTTTT.